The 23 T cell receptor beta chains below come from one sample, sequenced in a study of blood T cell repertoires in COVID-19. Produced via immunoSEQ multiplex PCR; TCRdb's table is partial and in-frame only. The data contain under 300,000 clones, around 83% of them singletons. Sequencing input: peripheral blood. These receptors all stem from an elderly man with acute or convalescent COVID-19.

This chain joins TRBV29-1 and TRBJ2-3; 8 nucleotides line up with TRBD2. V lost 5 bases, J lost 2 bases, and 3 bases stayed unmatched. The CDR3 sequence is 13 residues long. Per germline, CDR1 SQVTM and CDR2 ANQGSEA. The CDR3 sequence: CSVRSGITDTQYF. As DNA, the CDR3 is TGCAGCGTTCGTAGCGGGATCACAGATACGCAGTATTTT.

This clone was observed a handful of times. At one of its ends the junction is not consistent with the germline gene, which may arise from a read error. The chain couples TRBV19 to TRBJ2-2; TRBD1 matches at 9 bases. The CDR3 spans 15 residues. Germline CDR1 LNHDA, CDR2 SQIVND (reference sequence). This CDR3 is CASSLEGQGHGELFF. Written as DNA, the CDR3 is TGTGCCAGTAGTCTAGAGGGACAGGGACACGGGGAGCTGTTTTTT.

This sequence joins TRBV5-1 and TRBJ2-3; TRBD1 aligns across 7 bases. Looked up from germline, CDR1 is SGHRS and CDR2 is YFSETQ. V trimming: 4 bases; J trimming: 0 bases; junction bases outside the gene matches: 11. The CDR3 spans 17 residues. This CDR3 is CASSPQLGGMSTDTQYF. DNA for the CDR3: TGCGCCAGCAGCCCACAGCTAGGGGGCATGAGCACAGATACGCAGTATTTT.

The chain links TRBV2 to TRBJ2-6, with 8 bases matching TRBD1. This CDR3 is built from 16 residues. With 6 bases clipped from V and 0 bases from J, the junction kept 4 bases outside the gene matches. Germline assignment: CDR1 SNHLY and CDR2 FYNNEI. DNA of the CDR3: TGTGCCAGCAGCGCTGACAGGGGCTCTGGGGCCAACGTCCTGACTTTC. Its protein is CASSADRGSGANVLTF.

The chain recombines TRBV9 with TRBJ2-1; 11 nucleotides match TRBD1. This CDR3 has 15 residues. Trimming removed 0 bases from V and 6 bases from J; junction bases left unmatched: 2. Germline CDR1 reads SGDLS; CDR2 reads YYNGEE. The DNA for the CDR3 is TGTGCCAGCAGCGTAGCGGACAGGGGGCTCAATGAGCAGTTCTTC. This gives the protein CASSVADRGLNEQFF.

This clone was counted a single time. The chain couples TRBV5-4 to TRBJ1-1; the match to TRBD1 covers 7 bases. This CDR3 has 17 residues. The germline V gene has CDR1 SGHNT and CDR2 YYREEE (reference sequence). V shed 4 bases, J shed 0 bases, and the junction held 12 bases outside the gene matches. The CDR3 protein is CASSVTGKGIVNTEAFF. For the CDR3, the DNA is TGTGCCAGCAGCGTGACAGGGAAGGGGATAGTGAACACTGAAGCTTTCTTT.

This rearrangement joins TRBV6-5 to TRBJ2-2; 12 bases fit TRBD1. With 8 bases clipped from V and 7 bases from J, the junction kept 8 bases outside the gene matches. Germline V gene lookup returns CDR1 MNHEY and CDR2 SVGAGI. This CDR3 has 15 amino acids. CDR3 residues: CASRPGTGGIGELFF. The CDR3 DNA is TGTGCCAGCCGTCCTGGGACAGGGGGCATCGGGGAGCTGTTTTTT.

CDR3 nucleotide sequence: TGTGCCAGCCGGGACACCGGGGAGCTGTTTTTT. Its protein is CASRDTGELFF. The V call is TRBV2, the J call TRBJ2-2, with D hard to call. This CDR3 comprises 11 residues. Germline loops: CDR1 SNHLY, CDR2 FYNNEI. Trimming shortened V by 8 bases and J by 3 bases, and 4 bases separated the two germline ends.

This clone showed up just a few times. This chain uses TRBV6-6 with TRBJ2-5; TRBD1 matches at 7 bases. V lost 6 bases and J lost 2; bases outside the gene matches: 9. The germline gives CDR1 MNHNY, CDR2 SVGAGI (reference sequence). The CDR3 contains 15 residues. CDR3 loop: CASRPGGRSQETQYF. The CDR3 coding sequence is TGTGCCAGCAGACCAGGGGGACGGTCTCAAGAGACCCAGTACTTC.

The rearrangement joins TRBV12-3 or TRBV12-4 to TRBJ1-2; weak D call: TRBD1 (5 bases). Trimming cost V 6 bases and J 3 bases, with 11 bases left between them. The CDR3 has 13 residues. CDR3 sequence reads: CASSEQADYGYTF. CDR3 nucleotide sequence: TGTGCCAGCAGCGAACAGGCGGACTATGGCTACACCTTC.

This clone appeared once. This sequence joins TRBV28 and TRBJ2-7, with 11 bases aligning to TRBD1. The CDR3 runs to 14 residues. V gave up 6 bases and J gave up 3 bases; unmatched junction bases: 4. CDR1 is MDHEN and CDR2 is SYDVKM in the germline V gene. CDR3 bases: TGTGCCAGCAGAACCGGGACAGGGGGCTACGAGCAGTACTTC. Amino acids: CASRTGTGGYEQYF. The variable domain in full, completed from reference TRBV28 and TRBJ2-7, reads DVKVTQSSRYLVKRTGEKVFLECVQDMDHENMFWYRQDPGLGLRLIYFSYDVKMKEKGDIPEGYSVSREKKERFSLILESASTNQTSMYLCASRTGTGGYEQYFGPGTRLTVT.

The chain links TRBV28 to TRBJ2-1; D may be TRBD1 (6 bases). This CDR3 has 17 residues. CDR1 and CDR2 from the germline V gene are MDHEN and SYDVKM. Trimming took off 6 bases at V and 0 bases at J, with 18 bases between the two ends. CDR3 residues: CASRTGFTLSSYNEQFF. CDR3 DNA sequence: TGTGCCAGCAGGACAGGTTTTACACTAAGCTCCTACAATGAGCAGTTCTTC.

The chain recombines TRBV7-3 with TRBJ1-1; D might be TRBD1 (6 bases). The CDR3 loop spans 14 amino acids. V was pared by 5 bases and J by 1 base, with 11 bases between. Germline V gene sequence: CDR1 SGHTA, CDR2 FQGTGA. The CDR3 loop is CASSGQGQNTEAFF. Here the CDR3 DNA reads TGTGCCAGCAGCGGTCAGGGACAGAACACTGAAGCTTTCTTT.

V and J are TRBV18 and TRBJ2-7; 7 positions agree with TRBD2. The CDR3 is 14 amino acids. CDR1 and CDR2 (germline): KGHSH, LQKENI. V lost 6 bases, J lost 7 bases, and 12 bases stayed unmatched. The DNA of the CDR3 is TGTGCCAGCTCCTCAATGCGGGAGTCAAGGGAGCAGTACTTC. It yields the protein CASSSMRESREQYF.

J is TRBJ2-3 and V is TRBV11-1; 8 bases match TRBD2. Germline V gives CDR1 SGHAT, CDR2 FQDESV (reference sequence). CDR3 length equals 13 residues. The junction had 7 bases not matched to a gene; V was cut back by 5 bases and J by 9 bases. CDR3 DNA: TGTGCCAGCAGCCCGGGGGGGGCCGGGACGCAGTATTTT. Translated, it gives CASSPGGAGTQYF. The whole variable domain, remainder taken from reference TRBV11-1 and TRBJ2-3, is EAEVAQSPRYKITEKSQAVAFWCDPISGHATLYWYRQILGQGPELLVQFQDESVVDDSQLPKDRFSAERLKGVDSTLKIQPAELGDSAMYLCASSPGGAGTQYFGPGTRLTVL.

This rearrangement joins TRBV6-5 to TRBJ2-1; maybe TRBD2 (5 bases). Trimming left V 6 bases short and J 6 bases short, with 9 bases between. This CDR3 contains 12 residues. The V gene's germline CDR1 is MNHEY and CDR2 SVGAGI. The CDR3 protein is CASSLAGNEQFF. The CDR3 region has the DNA TGTGCCAGCAGCCTAGCTGGCAATGAGCAGTTCTTC.

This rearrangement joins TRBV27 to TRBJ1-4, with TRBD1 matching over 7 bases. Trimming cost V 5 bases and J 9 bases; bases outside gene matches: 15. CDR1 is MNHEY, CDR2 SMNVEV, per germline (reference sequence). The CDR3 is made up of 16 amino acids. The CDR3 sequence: CASSLNLGTAAKKLFF. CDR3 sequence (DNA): TGTGCCAGCAGTCTAAACCTCGGGACAGCAGCCAAAAAACTGTTTTTT.

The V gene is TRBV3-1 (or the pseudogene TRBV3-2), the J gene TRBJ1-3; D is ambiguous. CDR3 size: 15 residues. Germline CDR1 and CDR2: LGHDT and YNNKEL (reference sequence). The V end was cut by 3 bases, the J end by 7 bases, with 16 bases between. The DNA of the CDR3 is TGTGCCAGCAGCCAGTGGCGCGGGCCGGGGAACACCATATATTTT. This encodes CASSQWRGPGNTIYF.

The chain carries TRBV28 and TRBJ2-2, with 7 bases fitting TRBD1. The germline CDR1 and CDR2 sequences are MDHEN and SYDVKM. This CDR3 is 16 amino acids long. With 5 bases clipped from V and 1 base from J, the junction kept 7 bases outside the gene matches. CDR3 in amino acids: CASSPRGQLNTGELFF. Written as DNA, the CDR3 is TGTGCCAGCAGTCCTAGGGGACAGTTGAACACCGGGGAGCTGTTTTTT.

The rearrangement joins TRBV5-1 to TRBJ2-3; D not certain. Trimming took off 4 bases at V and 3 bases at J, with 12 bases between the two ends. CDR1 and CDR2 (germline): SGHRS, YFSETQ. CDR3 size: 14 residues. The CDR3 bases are TGCGCCAGCAGCCACTACTACGGGACAGATACGCAGTATTTT. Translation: CASSHYYGTDTQYF.

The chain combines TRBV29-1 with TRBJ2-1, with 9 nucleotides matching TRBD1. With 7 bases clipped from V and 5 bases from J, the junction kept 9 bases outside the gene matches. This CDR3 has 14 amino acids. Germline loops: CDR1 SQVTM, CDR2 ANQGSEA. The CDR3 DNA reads TGCAGCGGACAAGGACAGGGGCCTAACAATGAGCAGTTCTTC. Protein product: CSGQGQGPNNEQFF.

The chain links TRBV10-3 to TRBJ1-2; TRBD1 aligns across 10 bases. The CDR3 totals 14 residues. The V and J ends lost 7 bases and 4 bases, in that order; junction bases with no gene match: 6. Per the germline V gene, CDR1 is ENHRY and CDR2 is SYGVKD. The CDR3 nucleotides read TGTGCCATCACCCCGGGACAGGGGTCCTATGGCTACACCTTC. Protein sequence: CAITPGQGSYGYTF.

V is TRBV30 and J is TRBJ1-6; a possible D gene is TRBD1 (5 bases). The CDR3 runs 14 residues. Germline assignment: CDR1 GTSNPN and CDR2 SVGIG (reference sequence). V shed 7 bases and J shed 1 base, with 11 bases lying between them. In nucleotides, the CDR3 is TGTGCCTTTCTGGGGCAATCCTATAATTCACCCCTCCACTTT. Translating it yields CAFLGQSYNSPLHF.